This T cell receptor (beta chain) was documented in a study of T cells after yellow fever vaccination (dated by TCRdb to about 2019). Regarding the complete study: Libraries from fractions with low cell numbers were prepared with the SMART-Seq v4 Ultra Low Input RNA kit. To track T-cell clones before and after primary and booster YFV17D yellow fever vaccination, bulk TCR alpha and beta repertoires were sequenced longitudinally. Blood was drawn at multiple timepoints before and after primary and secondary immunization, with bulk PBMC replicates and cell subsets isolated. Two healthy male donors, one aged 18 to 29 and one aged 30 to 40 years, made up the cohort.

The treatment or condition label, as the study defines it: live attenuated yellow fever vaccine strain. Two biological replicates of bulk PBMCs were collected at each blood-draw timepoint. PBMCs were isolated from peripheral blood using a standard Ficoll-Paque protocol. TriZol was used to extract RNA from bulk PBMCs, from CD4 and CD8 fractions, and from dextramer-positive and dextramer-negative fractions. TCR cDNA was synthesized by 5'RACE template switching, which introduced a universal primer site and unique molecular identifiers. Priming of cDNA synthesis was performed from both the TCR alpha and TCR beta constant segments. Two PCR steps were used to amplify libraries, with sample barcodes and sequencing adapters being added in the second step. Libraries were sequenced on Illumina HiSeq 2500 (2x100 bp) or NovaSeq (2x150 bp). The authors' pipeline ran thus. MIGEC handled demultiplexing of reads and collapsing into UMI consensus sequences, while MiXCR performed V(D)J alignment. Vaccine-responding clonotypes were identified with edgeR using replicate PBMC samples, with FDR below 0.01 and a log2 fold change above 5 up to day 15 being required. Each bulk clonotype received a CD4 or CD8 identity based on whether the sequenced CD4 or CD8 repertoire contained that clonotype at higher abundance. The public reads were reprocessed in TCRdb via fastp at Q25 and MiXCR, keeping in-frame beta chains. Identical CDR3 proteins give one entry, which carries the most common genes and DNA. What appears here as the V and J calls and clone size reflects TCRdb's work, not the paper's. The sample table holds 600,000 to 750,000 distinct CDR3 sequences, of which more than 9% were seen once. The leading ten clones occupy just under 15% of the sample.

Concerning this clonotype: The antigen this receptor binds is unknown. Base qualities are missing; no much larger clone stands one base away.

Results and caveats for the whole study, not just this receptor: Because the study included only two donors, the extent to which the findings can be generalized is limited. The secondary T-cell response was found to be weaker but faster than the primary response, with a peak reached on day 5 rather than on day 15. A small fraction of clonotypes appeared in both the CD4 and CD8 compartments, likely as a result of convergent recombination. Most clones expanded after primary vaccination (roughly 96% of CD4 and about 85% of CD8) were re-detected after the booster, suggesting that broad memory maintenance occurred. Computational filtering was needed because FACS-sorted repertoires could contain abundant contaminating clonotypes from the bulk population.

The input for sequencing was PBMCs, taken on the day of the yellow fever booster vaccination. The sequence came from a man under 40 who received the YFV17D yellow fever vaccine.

For the CDR3, the sequence is CASSLAARSYNEQFF. The nucleotides are TGTGCCAGCAGCTTAGCGGCCCGCTCCTACAATGAGCAGTTCTTC. The sequence joins TRBV7-9 to TRBJ2-1; the D gene remains uncertain. As encoded in the germline V gene (reference sequence), CDR1 is SEHNR while CDR2 is FQNEAQ. Including cysteine and phenylalanine, the CDR3 has 15 amino acids. The entry retains the CDR3 DNA only, 45 bases that are in frame from base 1. Trimming removed 0 bases from V and 0 bases from J, leaving 6 bases between the germline ends.